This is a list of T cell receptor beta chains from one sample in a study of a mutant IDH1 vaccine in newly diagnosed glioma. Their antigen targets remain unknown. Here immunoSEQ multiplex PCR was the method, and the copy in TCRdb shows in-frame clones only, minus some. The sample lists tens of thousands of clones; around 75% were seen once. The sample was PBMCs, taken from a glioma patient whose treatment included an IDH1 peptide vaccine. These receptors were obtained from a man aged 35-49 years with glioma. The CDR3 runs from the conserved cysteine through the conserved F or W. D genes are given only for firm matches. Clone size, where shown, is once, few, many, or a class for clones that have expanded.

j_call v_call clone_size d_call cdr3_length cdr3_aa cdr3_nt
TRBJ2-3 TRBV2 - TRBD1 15 CASSSGTGSPDTQYF TGTGCCAGCAGTTCCGGGACAGGGTCTCCAGATACGCAGTATTTT
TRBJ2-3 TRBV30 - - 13 CAWSPGLTDTQYF TGTGCCTGGAGTCCCGGCCTCACAGATACGCAGTATTTT
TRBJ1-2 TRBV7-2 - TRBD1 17 CASSDPGQGYGTGGYTF TGTGCCAGCAGCGACCCGGGACAGGGGTACGGTACCGGTGGCTACACCTTC
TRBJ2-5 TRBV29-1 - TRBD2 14 CSVDRDYLGETQYF TGCAGCGTTGATCGGGACTACCTCGGGGAGACCCAGTACTTC
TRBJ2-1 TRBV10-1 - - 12 CAADSSYNEQFF TGCGCCGCAGACAGCTCCTACAATGAGCAGTTCTTC
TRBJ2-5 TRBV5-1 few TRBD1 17 CASSLVLRTGGGETQYF TGCGCCAGCAGCTTGGTTCTCCGGACAGGGGGCGGAGAGACCCAGTACTTC
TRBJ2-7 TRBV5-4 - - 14 CASSSGELPYEQYF TGTGCCAGCAGCTCCGGGGAGTTACCCTACGAGCAGTACTTC
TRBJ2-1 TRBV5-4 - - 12 CASSFGGNEQFF TGTGCCAGCAGCTTCGGTGGAAATGAGCAGTTCTTC
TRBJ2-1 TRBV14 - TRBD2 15 CASSQVSSGGNEQFF TGTGCCAGCAGCCAGGTCTCTAGCGGTGGCAATGAGCAGTTCTTC
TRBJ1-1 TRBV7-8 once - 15 CASSSNRVPNTEAFF TGTGCCAGCAGCTCTAACAGGGTTCCAAACACTGAAGCTTTCTTT
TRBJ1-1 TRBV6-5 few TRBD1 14 CASSLGQGNTEAFF TGTGCCAGCAGTTTGGGACAGGGGAACACTGAAGCTTTCTTT
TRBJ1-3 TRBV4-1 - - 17 CATKRSPYLISGNTIYF TGCGCCACCAAGAGGAGCCCATACCTTATCTCTGGAAACACCATATATTTT
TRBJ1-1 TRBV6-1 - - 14 CASSAGHLNTEAFF TGTGCCAGCAGTGCGGGACACCTGAACACTGAAGCTTTCTTT
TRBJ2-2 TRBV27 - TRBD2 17 CASARTGTSGNTGELFF TGTGCCAGCGCCCGGACCGGGACTAGCGGAAACACCGGGGAGCTGTTTTTT
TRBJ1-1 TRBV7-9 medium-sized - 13 CASRRGEDTEAFF TGTGCCAGCAGACGGGGGGAGGACACTGAAGCTTTCTTT
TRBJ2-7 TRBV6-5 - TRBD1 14 CASSRQGSSYEQYF TGTGCCAGCAGTCGACAGGGGAGCTCCTACGAGCAGTACTTC
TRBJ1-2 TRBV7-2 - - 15 CASTRGPSGEDGYTF TGTGCCAGCACCCGAGGACCCTCCGGGGAAGATGGCTACACCTTC
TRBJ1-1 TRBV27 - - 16 CASSSDSGTVNTEAFF TGTGCCAGCAGTTCCGATTCCGGGACGGTGAACACTGAAGCTTTCTTT
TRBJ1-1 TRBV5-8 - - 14 CASSLRPTNTEAFF TGTGCCAGCAGCTTGCGGCCGACAAACACTGAAGCTTTCTTT
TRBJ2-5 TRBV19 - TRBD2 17 CASSPGLAGGWMETQYF TGTGCCAGTAGTCCGGGACTAGCGGGAGGGTGGATGGAGACCCAGTACTTC
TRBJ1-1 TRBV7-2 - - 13 CASSLWGNTEAFF TGTGCCAGCAGCTTGTGGGGGAACACTGAAGCTTTCTTT
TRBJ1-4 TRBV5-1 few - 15 CASSPGIGRNEKLFF TGCGCCAGCAGCCCGGGAATTGGGAGGAATGAAAAACTGTTTTTT
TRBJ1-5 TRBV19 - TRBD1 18 CASTLTGGTASRNQPRHF TGTGCCAGTACCCTTACAGGGGGCACGGCGAGTCGCAATCAGCCCCGGCATTTT
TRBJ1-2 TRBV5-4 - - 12 CASSRRRGGYTF TGTGCCAGCAGCCGGCGTAGGGGTGGCTACACCTTC